The TCR beta chain under discussion was sequenced for a study of cytomegalovirus exposure and HLA in healthy donors. Study-wide findings and caveats: The study recorded 150 to 200 TCR beta chains that were cytomegalovirus-associated. A classifier reportedly called cytomegalovirus status with high sensitivity and specificity.

Comments on this clone: Its antigen is as yet unknown.

Produced via immunoSEQ multiplex PCR; TCRdb's table is partial and in-frame only. Among roughly 70,000 clones listed, 90% to 95% were seen once. The source of this sequence is a young man in good health and CMV-seropositive. The source material was PBMCs.

The CDR3 here is CASSPGSNQPQHF. The CDR3 nucleotides are TGTGCCAGCAGTCCGGGGAGCAATCAGCCCCAGCATTTT. This chain links TRBV28 with TRBJ1-5; no clear D. CDR1 is MDHEN and CDR2 is SYDVKM in the germline V gene. With 5 bases removed from V and 1 base from J, the gap between germline ends came to 6 bases. There are 13 residues in the CDR3.